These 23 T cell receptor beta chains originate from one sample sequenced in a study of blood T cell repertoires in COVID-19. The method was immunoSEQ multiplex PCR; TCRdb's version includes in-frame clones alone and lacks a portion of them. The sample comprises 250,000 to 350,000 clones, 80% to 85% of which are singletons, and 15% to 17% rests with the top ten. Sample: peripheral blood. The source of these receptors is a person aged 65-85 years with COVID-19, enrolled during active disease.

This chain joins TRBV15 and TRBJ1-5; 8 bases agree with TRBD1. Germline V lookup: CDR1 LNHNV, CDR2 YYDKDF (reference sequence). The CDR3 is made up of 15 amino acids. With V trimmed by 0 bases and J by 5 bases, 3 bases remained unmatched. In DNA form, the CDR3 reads TGTGCCACCAGCAGAGAAGGACAGGGTTATCAGCCCCAGCATTTT. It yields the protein CATSREGQGYQPQHF.

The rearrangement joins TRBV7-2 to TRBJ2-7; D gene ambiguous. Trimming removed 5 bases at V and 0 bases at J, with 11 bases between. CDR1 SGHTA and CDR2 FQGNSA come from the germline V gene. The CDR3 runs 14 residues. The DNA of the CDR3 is TGTGCCAGCAGCCCGAGGAGCCCCTCCTACGAGCAGTACTTC. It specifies CASSPRSPSYEQYF.

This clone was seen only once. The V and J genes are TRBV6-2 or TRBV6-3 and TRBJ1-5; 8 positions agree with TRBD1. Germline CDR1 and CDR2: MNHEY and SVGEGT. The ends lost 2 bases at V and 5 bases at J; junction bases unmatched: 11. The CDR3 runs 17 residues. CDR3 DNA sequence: TGTGCCAGCAGTTACGGCATCAGGGGGCTGGGTTATCAGCCCCAGCATTTT. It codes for CASSYGIRGLGYQPQHF.

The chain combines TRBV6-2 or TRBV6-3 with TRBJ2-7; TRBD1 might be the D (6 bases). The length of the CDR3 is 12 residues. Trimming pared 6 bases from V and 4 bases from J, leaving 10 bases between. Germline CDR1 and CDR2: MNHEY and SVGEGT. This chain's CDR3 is CASSKTGYEQYF. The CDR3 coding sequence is TGTGCCAGCAGCAAAACAGGGTACGAGCAGTACTTC.

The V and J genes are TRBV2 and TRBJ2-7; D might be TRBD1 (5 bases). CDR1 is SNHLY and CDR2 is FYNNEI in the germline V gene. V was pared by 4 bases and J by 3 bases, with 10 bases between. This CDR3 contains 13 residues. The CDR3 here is CASSVAGFYEQYF. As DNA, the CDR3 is TGTGCCAGCAGTGTCGCAGGGTTCTACGAGCAGTACTTC.

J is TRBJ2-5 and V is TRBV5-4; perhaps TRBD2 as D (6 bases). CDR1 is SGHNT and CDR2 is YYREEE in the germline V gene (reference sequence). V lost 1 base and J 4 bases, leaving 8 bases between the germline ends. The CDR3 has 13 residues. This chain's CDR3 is CASSLRGSETQYF. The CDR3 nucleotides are TGTGCCAGCAGCTTGCGGGGGTCAGAGACCCAGTACTTC.

The CDR3 DNA reads as TGTGCCAGAAGCTTAAAACACAGAAGCACAGATACGCAGTATTTT. Amino acid sequence: CARSLKHRSTDTQYF. This chain uses TRBV5-3 with TRBJ2-3, with unresolved D. TRBV5-3 is an ORF, with its function uncertain. The length of the CDR3 is 15 residues. Trimming left V 2 bases short and J 0 bases short, with 10 bases between.

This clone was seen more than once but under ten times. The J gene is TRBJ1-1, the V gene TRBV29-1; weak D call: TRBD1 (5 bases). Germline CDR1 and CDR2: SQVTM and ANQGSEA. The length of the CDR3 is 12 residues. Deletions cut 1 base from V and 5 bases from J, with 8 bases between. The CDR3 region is CSVEGGGTEAFF. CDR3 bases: TGCAGCGTTGAAGGGGGGGGAACTGAAGCTTTCTTT.

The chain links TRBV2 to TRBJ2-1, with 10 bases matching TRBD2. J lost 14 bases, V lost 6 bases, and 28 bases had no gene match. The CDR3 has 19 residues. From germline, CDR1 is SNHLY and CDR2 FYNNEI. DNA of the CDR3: TGTGCCAGCAGCGAAACGATGTCGGGGCTAGCGGGGGATGACGTGAGGAAGTTCTTC. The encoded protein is CASSETMSGLAGDDVRKFF.

The CDR3 DNA is TGTGCCAGCAGCTTGAATCTTGCGGGAGGCACAGATACGCAGTATTTT. Translating gives CASSLNLAGGTDTQYF. The chain employs TRBV5-8 and TRBJ2-3; 7 bases line up with TRBD2. This CDR3 contains 16 residues. The germline CDR1 and CDR2 sequences are SGHTS and YDEGEE. Unmatched junction bases numbered 6, after V lost 1 base and J lost 1 base.

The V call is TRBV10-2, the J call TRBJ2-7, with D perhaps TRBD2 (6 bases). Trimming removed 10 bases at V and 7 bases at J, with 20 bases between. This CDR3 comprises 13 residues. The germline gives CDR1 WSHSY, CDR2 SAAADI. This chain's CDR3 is CATNRERNREQYF. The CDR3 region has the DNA TGCGCCACCAACCGGGAGAGGAATAGGGAGCAGTACTTC.

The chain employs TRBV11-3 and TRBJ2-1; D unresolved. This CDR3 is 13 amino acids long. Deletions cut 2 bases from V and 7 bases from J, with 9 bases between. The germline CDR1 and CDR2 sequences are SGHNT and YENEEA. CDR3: CASSLSAFNEQFF. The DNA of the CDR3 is TGTGCCAGCAGCTTAAGCGCTTTTAATGAGCAGTTCTTC.

CDR3 protein: CASSLNAGRDETQYF. CDR3 in DNA: TGCGCCAGCAGCCTTAACGCGGGACGGGACGAGACCCAGTACTTC. The chain uses TRBV5-1 and TRBJ2-5, with D perhaps matching TRBD2 (6 bases). Per the germline V gene, CDR1 is SGHRS and CDR2 is YFSETQ. The CDR3 runs 15 residues. Deletions cut 4 bases from V and 5 bases from J, with 18 bases between. Based on the CDR3 plus reference TRBV5-1 and TRBJ2-5, the full variable domain is KAGVTQTPRYLIKTRGQQVTLSCSPISGHRSVSWYQQTPGQGLQFLFEYFSETQRNKGNFPGRFSGRQFSNSRSEMNVSTLELGDSALYLCASSLNAGRDETQYFGPGTRLLVL.

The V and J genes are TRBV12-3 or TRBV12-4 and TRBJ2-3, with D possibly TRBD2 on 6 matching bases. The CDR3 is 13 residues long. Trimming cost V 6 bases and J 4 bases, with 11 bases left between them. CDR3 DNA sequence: TGTGCCAGCAGGCGGGACCAGGCAGATACGCAGTATTTT. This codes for CASRRDQADTQYF.

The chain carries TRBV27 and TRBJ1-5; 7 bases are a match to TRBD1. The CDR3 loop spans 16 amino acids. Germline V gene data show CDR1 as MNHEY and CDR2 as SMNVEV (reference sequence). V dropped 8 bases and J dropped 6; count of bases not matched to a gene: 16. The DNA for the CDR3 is TGTGCCAGCGGACCCCGCAGACAGGGTTCGGGTCAGCCCCAGCATTTT. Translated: CASGPRRQGSGQPQHF.

The DNA for the CDR3 is TGTGCCAGCAGCCGAACCCGACAGGCAACTAATGAAAAACTGTTTTTT. Its protein is CASSRTRQATNEKLFF. This chain links TRBV3-1 (or the pseudogene TRBV3-2) with TRBJ1-4; a weak D match, TRBD1 (6 bases). In germline, CDR1 is LGHDT, CDR2 YNNKEL (reference sequence). Trimming stripped 4 bases from V and 0 bases from J, with 12 bases between. CDR3 length equals 16 residues.

The CDR3 nucleotides read TGCGCCAGCAGTGGAGCGGACAGGGGTACCTACGAGCAGTACTTC. Its translation: CASSGADRGTYEQYF. This sequence joins TRBV10-1 and TRBJ2-7; 9 positions agree with TRBD1. Looked up from germline, CDR1 is WNHNN and CDR2 is SYGVQD (reference sequence). The CDR3 runs 15 residues. With V trimmed by 4 bases and J by 2 bases, 6 bases remained unmatched.

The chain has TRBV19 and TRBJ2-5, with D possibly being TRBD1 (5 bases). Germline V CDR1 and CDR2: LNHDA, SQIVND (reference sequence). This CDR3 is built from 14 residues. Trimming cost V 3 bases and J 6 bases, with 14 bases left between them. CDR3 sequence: CASSMASQDKTQYF. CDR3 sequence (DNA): TGTGCCAGTAGTATGGCCTCCCAGGACAAGACCCAGTACTTC.

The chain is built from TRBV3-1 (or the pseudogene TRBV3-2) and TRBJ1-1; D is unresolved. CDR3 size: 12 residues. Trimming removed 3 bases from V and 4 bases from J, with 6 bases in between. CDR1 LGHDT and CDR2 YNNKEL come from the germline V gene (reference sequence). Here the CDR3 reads CASSQPGTEAFF. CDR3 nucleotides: TGTGCCAGCAGCCAGCCGGGCACTGAAGCTTTCTTT.

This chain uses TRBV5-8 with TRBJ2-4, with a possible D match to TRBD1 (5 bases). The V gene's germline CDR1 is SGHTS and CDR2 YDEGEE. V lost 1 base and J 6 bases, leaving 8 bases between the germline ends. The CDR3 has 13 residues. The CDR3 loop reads CASSLRGGNIQYF. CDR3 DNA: TGTGCCAGCAGCTTGAGGGGTGGAAACATTCAGTACTTC.

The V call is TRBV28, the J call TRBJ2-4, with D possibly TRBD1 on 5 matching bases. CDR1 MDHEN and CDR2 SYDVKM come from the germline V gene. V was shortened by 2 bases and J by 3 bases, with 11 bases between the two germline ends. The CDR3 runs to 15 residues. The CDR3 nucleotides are TGTGCCAGCAGTTTACAGGGCTTTAGCAAAAACATTCAGTACTTC. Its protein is CASSLQGFSKNIQYF.

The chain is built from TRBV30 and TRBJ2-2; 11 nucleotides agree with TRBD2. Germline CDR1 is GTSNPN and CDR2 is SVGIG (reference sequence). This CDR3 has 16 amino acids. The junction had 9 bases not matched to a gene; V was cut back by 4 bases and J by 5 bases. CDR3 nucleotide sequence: TGTGCCTGGAAAGGGACTAGCGGAGGGGGGACCGGGGAGCTGTTTTTT. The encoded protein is CAWKGTSGGGTGELFF.

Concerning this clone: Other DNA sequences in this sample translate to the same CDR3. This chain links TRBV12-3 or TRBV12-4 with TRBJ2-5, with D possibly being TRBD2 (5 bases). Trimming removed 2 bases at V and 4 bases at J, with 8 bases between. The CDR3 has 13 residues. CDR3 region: CASSLSGIETQYF. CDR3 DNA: TGTGCCAGCAGTTTATCGGGGATAGAGACCCAGTACTTC.